What follows are 29 T cell receptor beta chains derived from one specimen sequenced in a study of T-cell memory formation after mild COVID-19. MiXCR, run by TCRdb on the 5' RACE reads, gives a single entry per CDR3 protein. Of about 440,000 distinct CDR3 sequences detected, around 19% appear once; the ten largest clones hold roughly 8.4%. Sequenced: PBMCs or a T cell subset sorted from them (not recorded which). The receptors were sampled from an adult woman who had mild COVID-19 (a few samples of this study predate the infection). Cell type and time point are not known.

The J gene is TRBJ2-7, the V gene TRBV7-6; 10 bases line up with TRBD2. Per the germline V gene, CDR1 is SGHVS and CDR2 is FNYEAQ. Trimming removed 4 bases from V and 0 bases from J; junction bases left unmatched: 3. The CDR3 covers 15 residues. CDR3 coding DNA: TGTGCCAGCAGCTCAGCGGGGGGGCCCTCCTACGAGCAGTACTTC. Translation gives CASSSAGGPSYEQYF.

This clonotype appeared a few times. The V call is TRBV29-1, the J call TRBJ2-7; 7 bases fit TRBD2. After removal of 5 bases from V and 5 bases from J, the junction contained 6 bases not matched to a gene. Germline V lookup: CDR1 SQVTM, CDR2 ANQGSEA. This CDR3 is built from 12 residues. CDR3 nucleotide sequence: TGCAGCGTTTTCGGGGACTACCACGAGCAGTACTTC. Its translation is CSVFGDYHEQYF.

The CDR3 loop is CASKFSGTSTDTQYF. In DNA form, the CDR3 reads TGTGCCAGCAAATTCAGCGGGACTAGCACAGATACGCAGTATTTT. The chain recombines TRBV6-5 with TRBJ2-3; 7 bases match TRBD2. Germline CDR1 MNHEY, CDR2 SVGAGI. With V trimmed by 7 bases and J by 0 bases, 7 bases remained unmatched. The CDR3 loop spans 15 amino acids.

This chain uses TRBV7-9 with TRBJ1-4, with 11 bases lining up with TRBD1. Germline trimming cut 1 base from V and 7 bases from J; bases unmatched to any gene: 5. The germline gives CDR1 SEHNR, CDR2 FQNEAQ (reference sequence). This CDR3 has 16 amino acids. In DNA, the CDR3 is TGTGCCAGCAGCTTAGTCTCCGGGACAGGGGGTGAAAAACTGTTTTTT. Protein: CASSLVSGTGGEKLFF.

This clonotype came up a few times. This chain links TRBV4-1 with TRBJ1-6, with TRBD1 matching 11 bases. Germline values: CDR1 MGHRA, CDR2 YSYEKL. With V trimmed by 5 bases and J by 8 bases, 8 bases remained unmatched. This CDR3 has 16 amino acids. CDR3 amino acids: CASSKGQGDGDSPLHF. CDR3 DNA sequence: TGCGCCAGCAGCAAGGGACAGGGGGATGGGGATTCACCCCTCCACTTT.

This clonotype was seen a few times. The gene calls are TRBV7-2 and TRBJ1-1, with 10 bases aligning to TRBD1. V gave up 5 bases and J gave up 5 bases; unmatched junction bases: 11. Germline-derived CDR1 and CDR2 are SGHTA and FQGNSA. The CDR3 is made up of 16 amino acids. In nucleotides, the CDR3 is TGTGCCAGCAGCCCCTCGTGGGGGGACAGGGGAACTGAAGCTTTCTTT. It translates to CASSPSWGDRGTEAFF.

This chain links TRBV18 with TRBJ2-5; TRBD2 matches 14 bases. The CDR3 is 18 residues long. V shed 3 bases, J shed 1 base, and the junction held 7 bases outside the gene matches. Germline-derived CDR1 and CDR2 are KGHSH and LQKENI. CDR3 loop: CASSPSGLAGGRQETQYF. CDR3 bases: TGTGCCAGCTCACCTTCCGGACTAGCGGGGGGCCGCCAAGAGACCCAGTACTTC.

This clonotype was counted only a few times. The chain joins TRBV10-3 to TRBJ1-1; tentatively, D is TRBD1 (5 bases). The CDR3 is made up of 13 amino acids. Germline values: CDR1 ENHRY, CDR2 SYGVKD. With 6 bases removed from V and 1 base from J, the gap between germline ends came to 9 bases. The CDR3 sequence is CAISFGGNTEAFF. In nucleotides, the CDR3 is TGTGCCATCAGCTTCGGGGGGAACACTGAAGCTTTCTTT.

The chain carries TRBV18 and TRBJ2-1, with TRBD2 matching 15 bases. CDR1 and CDR2 from the germline V gene are KGHSH and LQKENI. After removal of 6 bases from V and 6 bases from J, the junction contained 6 bases not matched to a gene. The CDR3 has 16 residues. The DNA for the CDR3 is TGTGCCAGCTCCAGGACTAGCGGGAGGGTTGGCAATGAGCAGTTCTTC. It codes for CASSRTSGRVGNEQFF.

This clonotype was seen a handful of times. The rearrangement joins TRBV20-1 to TRBJ2-7; D ambiguous. This CDR3 contains 13 residues. Germline assignment: CDR1 DFQATT and CDR2 SNEGSKA (reference sequence). Trimming took off 6 bases at V and 7 bases at J, with 19 bases between the two ends. The CDR3 protein is CSAPFGSLEEQYF. DNA for the CDR3: TGCAGTGCCCCCTTCGGTTCTTTGGAGGAGCAGTACTTC.

V and J are TRBV6-6 and TRBJ2-7; D ambiguous. V lost 5 bases and J lost 1, with 15 bases in between. The CDR3 runs 15 residues. CDR1 and CDR2 (germline): MNHNY, SVGAGI (reference sequence). The CDR3 is CASSPDILSSYEQYF. CDR3 DNA: TGTGCCAGCAGTCCCGACATTTTGAGTTCCTACGAGCAGTACTTC.

The chain employs TRBV5-1 and TRBJ2-1; 7 bases are a match to TRBD2. Trimming cost V 1 base and J 8 bases; bases outside gene matches: 6. Germline V gives CDR1 SGHRS, CDR2 YFSETQ. This CDR3 spans 14 amino acids. In DNA, the CDR3 is TGCGCCAGCAGCTTGAGGCCGGGAGGTCATGAGCAGTTCTTC. Its protein is CASSLRPGGHEQFF. The entire variable domain, with the rest obtained from reference TRBV5-1 and TRBJ2-1, is as follows: KAGVTQTPRYLIKTRGQQVTLSCSPISGHRSVSWYQQTPGQGLQFLFEYFSETQRNKGNFPGRFSGRQFSNSRSEMNVSTLELGDSALYLCASSLRPGGHEQFFGPGTRLTVL.

This chain connects TRBV6-1 to TRBJ1-1; D uncertain. The germline V and J ends were trimmed by 7 bases and 7 bases, with 13 bases remaining between them. CDR3 length: 12 amino acids. The germline V gene has CDR1 MNHNS and CDR2 SASEGT. The CDR3 nucleotides are TGTGCCAGCATGGGGTGGACTCTTGAAGCTTTCTTT. It translates to CASMGWTLEAFF.

This chain uses TRBV5-6 with TRBJ1-1; 9 nucleotides agree with TRBD1. V dropped 4 bases and J dropped 11; count of bases not matched to a gene: 15. The CDR3 consists of 15 residues. Looked up from germline, CDR1 is SGHDT and CDR2 is YYEEEE. CDR3 nucleotide sequence: TGTGCCAGCAGCGATGAGGACAGGGGTCAACTTGGGGCTTTCTTT. It yields the protein CASSDEDRGQLGAFF. Based on the CDR3 plus reference TRBV5-6 and TRBJ1-1, the full variable domain is DAGVTQSPTHLIKTRGQQVTLRCSPKSGHDTVSWYQQALGQGPQFIFQYYEEEERQRGNFPDRFSGHQFPNYSSELNVNALLLGDSALYLCASSDEDRGQLGAFFGQGTRLTVV.

The chain links TRBV4-1 to TRBJ1-6; the D gene is possibly TRBD1 (5 bases). This CDR3 is 16 amino acids long. Between the trimmed V and J ends, which lost 0 bases and 7 bases, there was a span of 13 bases. Germline loops: CDR1 MGHRA, CDR2 YSYEKL. CDR3 DNA sequence: TGCGCCAGCAGCCAAGATGGGGGTTGGGGGAATTCACCCCTCCACTTT. Translation gives CASSQDGGWGNSPLHF.

The chain is built from TRBV6-5 and TRBJ2-1; TRBD2 might be the D (6 bases). Germline V gene sequence: CDR1 MNHEY, CDR2 SVGAGI. The CDR3 runs 16 residues. Deletions cut 0 bases from V and 7 bases from J, with 16 bases between. The CDR3 sequence: CASSYSDSGLPNEQFF. CDR3 sequence (DNA): TGTGCCAGCAGTTACTCGGATAGCGGCCTACCAAATGAGCAGTTCTTC.

J is TRBJ1-2 and V is TRBV24-1; D may be TRBD1 (5 bases). The CDR3 is 14 residues long. Germline CDR1 reads KGHDR; CDR2 reads SFDVKD. The V gene lost 4 bases and the J gene lost 4 bases, with 12 bases spanning the gap. The CDR3 here is CATSEGHPSYGYTF. In nucleotides, the CDR3 is TGTGCCACCAGTGAAGGACACCCTAGCTATGGCTACACCTTC.

The sample holds a few counts of this clonotype. The V gene is TRBV3-1, the J gene TRBJ2-3; unclear D gene. Trimming left V 6 bases short and J 8 bases short, with 15 bases between. CDR3 length: 13 amino acids. Germline values: CDR1 LGHDT, CDR2 YNNKEL (reference sequence). In DNA, the CDR3 is TGTGCCAGCAGGGCAGGCACCGGCGGTACGCAGTATTTT. Protein product: CASRAGTGGTQYF.

CDR3 bases: TGTGCCAGCAGCCCTCGTGGGGACGTAGATGGCTACACCTTC. This encodes CASSPRGDVDGYTF. The genes are TRBV7-2 and TRBJ1-2; tentative D call: TRBD1 (5 bases). Germline V gene sequence: CDR1 SGHTA, CDR2 FQGNSA. Trimming took off 5 bases at V and 6 bases at J, with 16 bases between the two ends. The length of the CDR3 is 14 residues.

The chain joins TRBV27 to TRBJ1-1; tentatively, D is TRBD1 (5 bases). V was shortened by 6 bases and J by 2 bases, with 16 bases between the two germline ends. CDR1 is MNHEY, CDR2 SMNVEV, per germline (reference sequence). The CDR3 totals 15 residues. CDR3 loop: CASSQSRGVNTEAFF. The CDR3 nucleotides are TGTGCCAGCAGCCAGTCTCGGGGGGTTAACACTGAAGCTTTCTTT.

This clonotype was counted between two and nine times. V gene TRBV11-2 combines with J gene TRBJ2-1; D is tentatively TRBD1 or TRBD2 (6 bases each). Per germline, CDR1 SGHAT and CDR2 FQNNGV. V was cut by 0 bases and J by 7 bases, with 19 bases left in between. The CDR3 runs 17 residues. CDR3 nucleotide sequence: TGTGCCAGCAGCTTAGAAATCAGGAGTCGAGGGGGGAATGAGCAGTTCTTC. Translated, it gives CASSLEIRSRGGNEQFF.

The chain has TRBV4-3 and TRBJ2-4; 8 bases match TRBD1. Germline CDR1 LGHNA, CDR2 YSLEER. This CDR3 spans 16 amino acids. Losses at the gene ends were 4 bases for V and 1 base for J; bases not matched to a gene: 6. In DNA, the CDR3 is TGCGCCAGCAGCCTGAGACAGGGGTCGGCCAAAAACATTCAGTACTTC. Translating it yields CASSLRQGSAKNIQYF.

The rearrangement links TRBV6-1 to TRBJ1-1; TRBD1 matches at 10 bases. The junction had 6 bases not matched to a gene; V was cut back by 4 bases and J by 1 base. CDR3 length equals 16 residues. Germline lookup yields CDR1 MNHNS and CDR2 SASEGT. Here the CDR3 reads CASSGTGGAWNTEAFF. The CDR3 bases are TGTGCCAGCAGTGGGACAGGGGGAGCCTGGAACACTGAAGCTTTCTTT.

This clonotype came up a few times. The V gene is TRBV29-1, the J gene TRBJ1-2; D gene ambiguous. The CDR3 is made up of 8 amino acids. Germline V gene sequence: CDR1 SQVTM, CDR2 ANQGSEA. CDR3 loop: CSSGGYTF. The CDR3 coding sequence is TGCAGTTCAGGTGGCTACACCTTC.

This clonotype was observed a few times. The DNA of the CDR3 is TGCGCCAGCAGCCCCAATCTAGGGGGCACTGAAGCTTTCTTT. Translated, it gives CASSPNLGGTEAFF. The chain carries TRBV5-1 and TRBJ1-1, with D perhaps TRBD1 (6 bases). The ends were cut back, 4 bases at V and 4 bases at J, with 14 bases in the middle. This CDR3 comprises 14 residues. Germline V CDR1 and CDR2: SGHRS, YFSETQ.

This clonotype was found a few times. This rearrangement joins TRBV15 to TRBJ2-7, with 9 bases identical to TRBD2. The CDR3 is made up of 15 amino acids. Germline values: CDR1 LNHNV, CDR2 YYDKDF (reference sequence). Trimming removed 3 bases from V and 2 bases from J; junction bases left unmatched: 5. Here the CDR3 DNA reads TGTGCCACCAGCAGCGGTAGCGGGAGTACCTACGAGCAGTACTTC. Translating gives CATSSGSGSTYEQYF.

This clonotype has only a few counts. This rearrangement joins TRBV2 to TRBJ1-6; no clear D gene. The CDR3 runs 14 residues. In germline, CDR1 is SNHLY, CDR2 FYNNEI. The V end was cut by 2 bases, the J end by 9 bases, with 11 bases between. The CDR3 loop is CASSERQEVSPLHF. The CDR3, as DNA: TGTGCCAGCAGTGAAAGGCAAGAGGTTTCACCCCTCCACTTT.

This clonotype was seen only a few times. CDR3 sequence (DNA): TGCAGCGTTCGAGGTGTATCCTACGAGCAGTACTTC. This gives the protein CSVRGVSYEQYF. This rearrangement joins TRBV29-1 to TRBJ2-7; no clear D gene. The CDR3 has 12 amino acids. V was trimmed by 5 bases and J by 1 base, leaving 9 bases between them. Germline values: CDR1 SQVTM, CDR2 ANQGSEA.

J is TRBJ2-7 and V is TRBV12-3 or TRBV12-4, with D perhaps being TRBD1 or TRBD2 (5 bases each). The CDR3 runs to 13 residues. V was pared by 4 bases and J by 3 bases, with 10 bases between. In DNA form, the CDR3 reads TGTGCCAGCAGTTCCGGGGCCAACTACGAGCAGTACTTC. It yields the protein CASSSGANYEQYF.